This T cell receptor beta chain was captured in a study of cytomegalovirus exposure and HLA in healthy donors. This CDR3 region has 12 residues. Trimming took 6 bases from V and 7 from J; bases not matched to a gene: 3. Germline CDR1 WNHNN, CDR2 SYGVQD (reference sequence). The study's findings and limits: Subsequent analysis showed first-cohort TCR clusters tending to co-occur in more than 90 validation repertoires. A few chains tied to CMV proved CMV antigen-specific in vitro.

This clone came up once. Its antigen is still unknown. Clones were sequenced by immunoSEQ multiplex PCR, and TCRdb holds only the in-frame ones, with some missing. The sample has roughly 120,000 clones, about 88% seen once; the top ten hold about 4.1%. Sequencing input: PBMCs. This TCR was recovered from a man younger than 30 in good health and CMV-seropositive. This chain joins TRBV10-1 and TRBJ2-1, with 7 bases that match TRBD2. The CDR3 DNA is TGCGCCAGCAGCTCGGGACTAAATGAGCAGTTCTTC. It specifies CASSSGLNEQFF.